This TCR beta chain was sequenced in a study of T cell responses to AZD1222 COVID-19 vaccine. Study-wide results and caveats: Recipients of two AZD1222 doses showed rising Spike-specific TCR breadth and depth. Reports indicate that nearly half of spike-specific TCRs are directed at unmutated variant regions.

Turning to this clone: Its antigen is not identified.

Clones were sequenced by immunoSEQ multiplex PCR, and TCRdb holds only the in-frame ones, with some missing. The sample holds some 150,000 clones, around 92% seen once. The CDR3 extends over 16 amino acids. The trim removed 4 bases at V and 1 base at J, leaving 6 bases unmatched. Germline lookup yields CDR1 MGHRA and CDR2 YSYEKL. The TCR originated in an adult in good health. The sample in question was peripheral blood, obtained on day 0 of MenACWY control vaccination. J is TRBJ2-1 and V is TRBV4-1, with TRBD2 identical over 8 bases. CDR3 residues: CASSPQGGRSYNEQFF. CDR3 sequence (DNA): TGCGCCAGCAGCCCCCAGGGCGGGAGGTCCTACAATGAGCAGTTCTTC.